Below, one T cell receptor beta chain is given with its context. This sample was taken from a study of blood T cell repertoires in COVID-19. Background on the study: Samples of COVID-19 (acute and convalescent) were obtained from the United States, Italy and Spain. Sample material is recorded as cDNA or gDNA derived from T cells, B-cell-depleted T cells, or PBMCs.

The V gene's germline CDR1 is MGHDK and CDR2 SYGVNS. This CDR3 has 14 residues. V lost 3 bases, J lost 2 bases, and 3 bases stayed unmatched. In the original processing: Amplification of reference gene primers provided the estimated nucleated cell counts. Profiling relied on immunoSEQ multiplex PCR, and the TCRdb table lists in-frame clones only, not all of them. The V and J calls and clone size come from that table; D and trimming were worked out from the DNA. The sample yields roughly 360,000 clones, approximately 89% seen once. The TCR comes from a man aged 25 to 45 who had recovered from COVID-19. The sequencing sample was made of PBMCs or T cells enriched from blood (not recorded which). V is TRBV25-1 and J is TRBJ2-5; 7 bases match TRBD1. The CDR3 loop is CASSDTRGQETQYF. CDR3 DNA: TGTGCCAGCAGTGATACCAGGGGGCAAGAGACCCAGTACTTC.